This T cell receptor (beta chain) was sequenced for a study of early T cells in non-severe SARS-CoV-2 infection. Study as a whole: Sequencing targeted bulk RNA from unsorted whole blood, leaving chains unpaired.

The table lists this clonotype with many counts. V shed 1 base and J shed 3 bases, with 7 bases lying between them. The length of the CDR3 is 13 residues. Germline CDR1 SGHVS, CDR2 FQNEAQ. Via MiXCR, TCRdb re-called the 5' RACE reads, giving one row per CDR3 protein. The table lists roughly 110,000 distinct CDR3 sequences, more than 9.5% of them singletons. Sequenced: whole blood. The genes are TRBV7-8 and TRBJ2-7; no clear D. The sequence was obtained from an adult who was a healthcare worker with PCR-confirmed SARS-CoV-2 infection or an uninfected control (not recorded which). The CDR3 sequence is CASSLDAIYEQYF. The CDR3 DNA sequence: TGTGCCAGCAGCTTAGATGCCATCTACGAGCAGTACTTC.